This entry lists 10 T cell receptor beta chains sequenced from one sample in a study of OX40 agonist ivuxolimab in advanced cancers. Clones were sequenced by immunoSEQ multiplex PCR, and TCRdb holds only the in-frame ones, with some missing. The sample yields 60,000 to 65,000 clones, 75% to 95% seen once. The input for sequencing was CD4+ or CD8+ T cells sorted from blood, taken in a trial of the OX40 agonist ivuxolimab. The receptor source for this set is an adult with an advanced solid tumor such as melanoma, head and neck, liver or kidney cancer.

This clone was detected only a few times. V is TRBV19 and J is TRBJ2-7, with a weak D call TRBD1 (5 bases). V dropped 9 bases and J dropped 0 bases, with 15 bases sitting between them. Germline loops: CDR1 LNHDA, CDR2 SQIVND (reference sequence). This CDR3 is 14 amino acids long. The CDR3 sequence is CASSIGVTSYEQYF. CDR3 sequence (DNA): TGTGCCAGCTCAATAGGGGTTACCTCCTACGAGCAGTACTTC. Supplemented by reference TRBV19 and TRBJ2-7, the full variable domain reads DGGITQSPKYLFRKEGQNVTLSCEQNLNHDAMYWYRQDPGQGLRLIYYSQIVNDFQKGDIAEGYSVSREKKESFPLTVTSAQKNPTAFYLCASSIGVTSYEQYFGPGTRLTVT.

The CDR3 loop is CASSPQLGEQFF. CDR3 nucleotides: TGTGCCAGCAGCCCGCAGCTGGGTGAGCAGTTCTTC. This chain joins TRBV9 and TRBJ2-1; D gene unclear. Trimming removed 4 bases at V and 9 bases at J, with 11 bases between. There are 12 residues in the CDR3. CDR1 SGDLS and CDR2 YYNGEE come from the germline V gene.

The V call is TRBV28, the J call TRBJ1-2; weak D call: TRBD1 (6 bases). The CDR3 contains 13 residues. CDR1 is MDHEN, CDR2 SYDVKM, per germline. V lost 7 bases and J 3 bases, leaving 12 bases between the germline ends. CDR3 sequence: CASKTGSYYGYTF. CDR3 nucleotide sequence: TGTGCCAGCAAAACAGGGTCCTACTATGGCTACACCTTC.

The chain uses TRBV27 and TRBJ2-3; the match to TRBD2 covers 7 bases. CDR3 length: 15 amino acids. CDR1 MNHEY and CDR2 SMNVEV come from the germline V gene (reference sequence). Trimming removed 3 bases from V and 4 bases from J; junction bases left unmatched: 7. The DNA for the CDR3 is TGTGCCAGCAGTTTGTCTAGCGGAAGATCAGATACGCAGTATTTT. Protein sequence: CASSLSSGRSDTQYF.

V is TRBV9 and J is TRBJ2-1, with 10 positions matching TRBD2. Germline CDR1 and CDR2: SGDLS and YYNGEE. V was pared by 0 bases and J by 9 bases, with 12 bases of the junction left unmatched. The CDR3 is 17 residues long. The CDR3 protein is CASSVDRLAGGGSEQFF. The DNA of the CDR3 is TGTGCCAGCAGCGTAGACCGACTAGCGGGCGGAGGAAGTGAGCAGTTCTTC.

The chain links TRBV9 to TRBJ2-1; 9 nucleotides match TRBD2. The CDR3 extends over 16 amino acids. The V segment lost 4 bases and the J segment 7 bases; nucleotides outside the gene matches: 12. Germline V gene lookup returns CDR1 SGDLS and CDR2 YYNGEE. The CDR3 sequence: CASSPLAGWGTNEQFF. CDR3 coding DNA: TGTGCCAGCAGCCCCCTAGCGGGATGGGGGACGAATGAGCAGTTCTTC.

The chain couples TRBV12-5 to TRBJ2-3; the D is unclear. The V end was cut by 1 base, the J end by 2 bases, with 10 bases between. Germline V gene sequence: CDR1 LGHNT, CDR2 FRNRAP. The CDR3 consists of 15 residues. The CDR3 here is CASGLGSKITDTQYF. CDR3 DNA: TGTGCTAGTGGTTTGGGCTCGAAAATCACAGATACGCAGTATTTT.

The chain combines TRBV7-6 with TRBJ2-3; D possibly corresponds to TRBD1 (7 bases). The germline V gene has CDR1 SGHVS and CDR2 FNYEAQ. This CDR3 region has 17 residues. V lost 5 bases and J lost 6, with 24 bases in between. CDR3 sequence: CASSLQGGVPLMDTQYF. The CDR3 DNA is TGTGCCAGCAGCCTCCAGGGGGGCGTTCCCTTGATGGATACGCAGTATTTT.

This chain uses TRBV7-2 with TRBJ2-7, with D unclear. CDR1 and CDR2 from the germline V gene are SGHTA and FQGNSA. CDR3 length: 13 residues. The V end lost 1 base, the J end lost 6 bases, and 10 bases lay between the germline ends. The CDR3 loop is CASSLDSILEQYF. The CDR3 region has the DNA TGTGCCAGCAGCTTAGATAGTATCCTCGAGCAGTACTTC.

The CDR3 DNA reads as TGTGCCAGCAGTTTGGGAGGTACAGGGGGCCGTTTCCCTGGGGAGCAGTACTTC. Protein: CASSLGGTGGRFPGEQYF. This chain joins TRBV28 and TRBJ2-7; TRBD1 matches at 9 bases. V gave up 3 bases and J gave up 7 bases; unmatched junction bases: 19. The CDR3 is 18 amino acids. CDR1 and CDR2 from the germline V gene are MDHEN and SYDVKM. The full variable domain, rest sourced from reference TRBV28 and TRBJ2-7, is DVKVTQSSRYLVKRTGEKVFLECVQDMDHENMFWYRQDPGLGLRLIYFSYDVKMKEKGDIPEGYSVSREKKERFSLILESASTNQTSMYLCASSLGGTGGRFPGEQYFGPGTRLTVT.